A selection of T cell receptor beta chains follows, all from one sample in a study of PD-L1 blockade in urothelial cancer. Using immunoSEQ multiplex PCR, the repertoire was profiled, and TCRdb retains in-frame clones only, with some absent. The sample lists around 79,000 clones, around 81% occurring once. The source was PBMCs, collected around atezolizumab (anti-PD-L1) treatment. These receptors were collected from a man aged 40-50 years with urothelial cancer. CDR3s include the opening cysteine and the closing phenylalanine or tryptophan. Each record gives: J gene, D gene, CDR3 length, V gene, clone size, CDR3 protein, CDR3 DNA. The D gene is left open where the match is weak. Some rows have no size entry. The others give once, few or many, or a class for an expanded clone.

TRBJ2-1,-,14,TRBV4-1,-,CASSQWTNYNEQFF,TGCGCCAGCAGCCAATGGACTAACTACAATGAGCAGTTCTTC
TRBJ1-2,-,15,TRBV9,once,CASSVVHGQPYGYTF,TGTGCCAGCAGCGTAGTTCATGGACAGCCCTATGGCTACACCTTC
TRBJ2-7,TRBD1,13,TRBV5-8,-,CASSLLRQGQGYF,TGTGCCAGCAGCCTGCTAAGACAGGGACAAGGGTACTTC
TRBJ1-2,-,16,TRBV4-1,-,CASSQEQIGADYGYTF,TGCGCCAGCAGCCAAGAGCAGATTGGGGCGGACTATGGCTACACCTTC
TRBJ2-7,-,16,TRBV11-2,few,CASSPVARAGTYEQYF,TGTGCCAGCAGCCCGGTCGCCCGGGCAGGGACCTACGAGCAGTACTTC
TRBJ2-1,-,15,TRBV7-9,few,CASSPRAAAGYEQFF,TGTGCCAGCAGCCCCCGGGCCGCGGCGGGCTATGAGCAGTTCTTC
TRBJ2-2,TRBD2,24,TRBV14,few,CASSQDDREGFLSGRSGRAGELFF,TGTGCCAGCAGCCAAGACGACCGAGAAGGGTTTCTATCTGGTCGTAGCGGGAGGGCCGGGGAGCTGTTTTTT
TRBJ2-7,TRBD2,16,TRBV28,-,CASSQARTSGSYEQYF,TGTGCCAGCAGCCAAGCGCGGACTAGCGGGAGCTACGAGCAGTACTTC
TRBJ2-3,-,17,TRBV27,-,CASSYLLPQGGTDTQYF,TGTGCCAGCAGCTATTTACTCCCCCAGGGTGGCACAGATACGCAGTATTTT
TRBJ2-7,-,15,TRBV28,-,CASSLVGAGAGEQYF,TGTGCCAGCAGTTTAGTGGGGGCAGGGGCGGGCGAGCAGTACTTC
TRBJ2-7,TRBD1,13,TRBV7-3,-,CASSTGTGLEQYF,TGTGCCAGCAGCACCGGGACAGGGTTAGAGCAGTACTTC